The source of this TCR beta chain is a study of T cells in localized non-small cell lung cancer. Study findings and constraints: Heterogeneity cannot be ruled out, as sequencing used one tumor region only. Clonality peaked in uninvolved adjacent lung rather than tumor. Greater blood T cell density accompanied longer overall survival.

Clones were read by immunoSEQ multiplex PCR, and TCRdb kept only the in-frame ones, dropping some. The sample carries more than 45,000 clones, approximately 75% recorded once. This CDR3 has 15 amino acids. Per germline, CDR1 SGHRS and CDR2 YFSETQ. Trimming took 0 bases from V and 3 from J, leaving 13 bases between them. In its sample, this clone was seen a few times. Its antigen is currently unknown. Sequencing used peripheral blood, obtained before any cancer treatment. The TCR originated in a man aged 35 to 69 with stage I squamous cell lung carcinoma. This sequence joins TRBV5-1 and TRBJ2-7; D possibly corresponds to TRBD1 (6 bases). Here the CDR3 reads CASSLDGTPVYEQYF. Here the CDR3 DNA reads TGCGCCAGCAGCTTGGATGGGACACCCGTCTACGAGCAGTACTTC.